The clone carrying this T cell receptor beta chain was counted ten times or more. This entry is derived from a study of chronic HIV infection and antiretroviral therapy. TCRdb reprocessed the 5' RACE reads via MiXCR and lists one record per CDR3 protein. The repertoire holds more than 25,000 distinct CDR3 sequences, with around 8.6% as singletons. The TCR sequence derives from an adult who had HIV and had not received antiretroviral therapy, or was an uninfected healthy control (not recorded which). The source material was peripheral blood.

The CDR3 DNA follows: TGTGCCAGCAGCCAAGATCTAGCGACAAACACCGGGGAGCTGTTTTTT. Its translation is CASSQDLATNTGELFF. The gene calls are TRBV4-2 and TRBJ2-2; TRBD2 is a possible D gene (6 bases). The germline V gene encodes CDR1 LGHNA and CDR2 YNFKEQ. The CDR3 is 16 residues long. The germline V and J ends were trimmed by 0 bases and 2 bases, with 10 bases remaining between them.